This T cell receptor (beta chain) derives from a study of T-cell memory formation after mild COVID-19. V was trimmed by 5 bases and J by 6 bases, leaving 4 bases between them. The CDR3 is made up of 11 amino acids. CDR1 is SGHAT and CDR2 is FQNNGV in the germline V gene. Study-level findings and limits: Several responding clones turned up in pre-infection memory, indicating that cross-reactive memory may have taken part.

TCRdb independently ran MiXCR on the 5' RACE reads; one entry per CDR3 protein. The sample records around 53,000 distinct CDR3 sequences, about 12% being singletons. This clonotype has at least ten counts. Antigen specificity is unknown. Sequences were obtained from PBMCs or a T cell subset sorted from them (not recorded which). V usage is TRBV11-2 and J usage is TRBJ2-2; D unclear. The clonotype was recovered from a young man who had mild COVID-19 (a few samples of this study predate the infection). Cell type and time point are not known. DNA of the CDR3: TGTGCCAGCAGCCCTCCCGGGGAGCTGTTTTTT. It codes for CASSPPGELFF.